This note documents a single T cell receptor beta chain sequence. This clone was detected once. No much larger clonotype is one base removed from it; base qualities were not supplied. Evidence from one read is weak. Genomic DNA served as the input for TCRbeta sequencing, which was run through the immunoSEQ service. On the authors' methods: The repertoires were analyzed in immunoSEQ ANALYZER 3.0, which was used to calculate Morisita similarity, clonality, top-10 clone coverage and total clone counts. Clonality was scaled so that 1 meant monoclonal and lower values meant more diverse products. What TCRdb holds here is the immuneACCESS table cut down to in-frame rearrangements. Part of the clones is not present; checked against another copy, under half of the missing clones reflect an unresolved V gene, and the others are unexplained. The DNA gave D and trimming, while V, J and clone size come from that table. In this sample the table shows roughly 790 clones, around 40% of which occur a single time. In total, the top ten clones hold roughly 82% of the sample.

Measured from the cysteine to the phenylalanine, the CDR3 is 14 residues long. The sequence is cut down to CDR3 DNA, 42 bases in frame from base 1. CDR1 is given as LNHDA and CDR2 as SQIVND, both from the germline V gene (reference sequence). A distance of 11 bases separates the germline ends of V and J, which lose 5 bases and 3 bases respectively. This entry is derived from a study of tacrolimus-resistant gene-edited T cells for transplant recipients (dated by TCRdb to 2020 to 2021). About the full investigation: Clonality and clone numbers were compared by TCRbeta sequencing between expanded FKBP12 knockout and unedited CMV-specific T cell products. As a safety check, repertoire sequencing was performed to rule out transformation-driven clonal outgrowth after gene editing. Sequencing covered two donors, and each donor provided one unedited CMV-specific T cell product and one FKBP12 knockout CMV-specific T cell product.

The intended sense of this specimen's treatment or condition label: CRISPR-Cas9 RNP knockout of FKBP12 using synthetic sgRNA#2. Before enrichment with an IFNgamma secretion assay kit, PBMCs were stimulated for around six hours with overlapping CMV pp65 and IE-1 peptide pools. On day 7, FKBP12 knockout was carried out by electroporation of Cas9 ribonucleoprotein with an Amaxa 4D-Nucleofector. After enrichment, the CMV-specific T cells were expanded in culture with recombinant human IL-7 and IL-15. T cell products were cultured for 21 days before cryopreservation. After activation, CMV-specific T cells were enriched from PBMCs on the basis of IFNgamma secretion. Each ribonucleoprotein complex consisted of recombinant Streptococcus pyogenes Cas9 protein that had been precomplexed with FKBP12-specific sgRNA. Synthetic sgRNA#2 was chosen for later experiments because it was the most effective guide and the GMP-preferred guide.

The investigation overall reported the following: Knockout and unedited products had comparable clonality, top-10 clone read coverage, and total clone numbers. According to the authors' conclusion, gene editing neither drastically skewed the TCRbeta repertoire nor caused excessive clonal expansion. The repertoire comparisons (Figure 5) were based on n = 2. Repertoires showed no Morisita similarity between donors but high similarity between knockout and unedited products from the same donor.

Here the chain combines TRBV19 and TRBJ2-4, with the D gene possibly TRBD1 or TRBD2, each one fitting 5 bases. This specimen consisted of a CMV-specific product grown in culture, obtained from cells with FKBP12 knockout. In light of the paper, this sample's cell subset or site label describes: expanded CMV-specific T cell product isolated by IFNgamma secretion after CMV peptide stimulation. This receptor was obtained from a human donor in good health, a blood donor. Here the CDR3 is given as CASSSGASKNIQYF. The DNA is TGTGCCAGTAGTTCCGGGGCCAGCAAAAACATTCAGTACTTC.